What follows describes a single T cell receptor beta chain. Antigen specificity is unknown. This sample is part of a study of T cell responses to AZD1222 COVID-19 vaccine. This CDR3 comprises 17 residues. Germline CDR1 and CDR2: MDHEN and SYDVKM. Trimming took 5 bases from V and 6 from J; bases not matched to a gene: 15. Clones were sequenced by immunoSEQ multiplex PCR, and TCRdb holds only the in-frame ones, with some missing. The repertoire holds about 110,000 clones, with roughly 88% as singletons. Study results and limitations: Spike-specific TCR breadth and depth rose after two AZD1222 doses. Donor demographics were predominantly white British with a female majority; clonal diversity may be underestimated.

This specimen consisted of peripheral blood, obtained on day 0 of AZD1222 vaccination. The genes are TRBV28 and TRBJ1-5, with 8 bases matching TRBD1. The receptor comes from an adult in good health. The CDR3: CASSPSPGQGVGQPQHF. The CDR3 DNA sequence: TGTGCCAGCAGTCCGAGTCCCGGACAGGGCGTAGGTCAGCCCCAGCATTTT. Complete variable domain (other parts from reference TRBV28 and TRBJ1-5): DVKVTQSSRYLVKRTGEKVFLECVQDMDHENMFWYRQDPGLGLRLIYFSYDVKMKEKGDIPEGYSVSREKKERFSLILESASTNQTSMYLCASSPSPGQGVGQPQHFGDGTRLSIL.